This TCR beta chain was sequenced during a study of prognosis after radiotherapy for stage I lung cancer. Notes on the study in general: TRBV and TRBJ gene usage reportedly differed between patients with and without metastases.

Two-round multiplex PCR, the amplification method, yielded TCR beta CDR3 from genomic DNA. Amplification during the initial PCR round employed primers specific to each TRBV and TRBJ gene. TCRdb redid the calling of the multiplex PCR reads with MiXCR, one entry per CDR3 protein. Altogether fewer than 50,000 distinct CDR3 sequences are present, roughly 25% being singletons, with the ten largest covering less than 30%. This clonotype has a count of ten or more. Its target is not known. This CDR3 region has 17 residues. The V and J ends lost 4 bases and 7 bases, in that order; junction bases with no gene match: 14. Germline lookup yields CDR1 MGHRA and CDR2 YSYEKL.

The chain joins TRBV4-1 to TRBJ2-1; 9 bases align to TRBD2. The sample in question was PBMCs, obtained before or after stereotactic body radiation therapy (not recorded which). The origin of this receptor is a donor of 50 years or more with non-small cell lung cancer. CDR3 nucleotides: TGCGCCAGCAGCCGAGGGGCTTTGACTAGCGGATTAAATGAGCAGTTCTTC. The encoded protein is CASSRGALTSGLNEQFF.